This TCR beta chain was obtained from a study of CD8+ T cells in alopecia areata. Study background: For the treated group, dosing was oral tofacitinib at 5 to 10 mg twice daily. Study-wide results and limits: Uncertainty about whether baseline CD8+ expansion is linked to response remains, with one nonresponder. The study found higher clonality in lesional than normal scalp, especially in alopecia totalis/universalis.

Stated treatment: oral pan-JAK inhibitor, 5-10 mg twice daily. With regard to this clone: Antigen: not known.

Investigators isolated RNA and reverse transcribed it into cDNA to act as the sequencing template. Here immunoSEQ multiplex PCR was the method, and the copy in TCRdb shows in-frame clones only, minus some. The repertoire has some 170,000 clones, around 58% of them found once; the top ten carry approximately 16%. Germline CDR1 reads SGHTA; CDR2 reads FQGNSA. The germline V and J ends were trimmed by 5 bases and 6 bases, with 16 bases remaining between them. The CDR3 is made up of 15 amino acids. The sample was CD4+ T cells sorted from blood, taken at approximately week 56, from a patient treated with tofacitinib. The chain is built from TRBV7-2 and TRBJ2-2; tentatively, D is TRBD2 (6 bases). The clonotype was recovered from a human donor with alopecia areata. The CDR3 here is CASSPRAGTAGELFF. The CDR3 region has the DNA TGTGCCAGCAGCCCCAGGGCAGGGACTGCCGGGGAGCTGTTTTTT.